The next 23 T cell receptor beta chains were all read from a single sample in a study of shared clonotypes between healthy human individuals. Using immunoSEQ multiplex PCR, the repertoire was profiled, and TCRdb retains in-frame clones only, with some absent. The sample records a few hundred thousand clones, around 90% being singletons. The sequenced sample was memory CD8+ T cells sorted from blood. The subset denotes: CD45RO+ cells pooled with CCR7-negative TemRA cells. These receptors were taken from a man in his late teens or twenties in good health.

This clone has only one observation. The J gene is TRBJ1-1, the V gene TRBV7-8, with D maybe TRBD1 (6 bases). Germline assignment: CDR1 SGHVS and CDR2 FQNEAQ. Trimming removed 5 bases from V and 1 base from J, with 20 bases in between. This CDR3 contains 17 residues. As DNA, the CDR3 is TGTGCCAGCAGCCCCGGATATTTCGGGGGGCCGAACACTGAAGCTTTCTTT. Translated, it gives CASSPGYFGGPNTEAFF.

The chain couples TRBV16 to TRBJ1-1, with D possibly matching TRBD1 (6 bases). The V end was cut by 0 bases, the J end by 7 bases, with 9 bases between. Germline lookup yields CDR1 KGHSY and CDR2 FQNENV. This CDR3 region has 13 residues. The CDR3 coding sequence is TGTGCCAGCAGCCAATCGGGGGGCCTTGAAGCTTTCTTT. Encoded protein: CASSQSGGLEAFF. Variable domain in full (rest from reference TRBV16 and TRBJ1-1): GEEVAQTPKHLVRGEGQKAKLYCAPIKGHSYVFWYQQVLKNEFKFLISFQNENVFDETGMPKERFSAKCLPNSPCSLEIQATKLEDSAVYFCASSQSGGLEAFFGQGTRLTVV.

The rearrangement links TRBV10-2 to TRBJ2-5; 13 nucleotides line up with TRBD2. V shed 6 bases, J shed 4 bases, and the junction held 5 bases outside the gene matches. The germline CDR1 and CDR2 sequences are WSHSY and SAAADI. The CDR3 has 15 amino acids. The CDR3 DNA reads as TGCGCCAGCAGCTTGACTAGCGGGGGGTCAGAGACCCAGTACTTC. Translation gives CASSLTSGGSETQYF.

CDR3 bases: TGTGCCAGCCTCAGGGGGGCTGAAAAACTGTTTTTT. Translation gives CASLRGAEKLFF. The chain links TRBV21-1 to TRBJ1-4; the D call TRBD1 from the table was never checked on the DNA. TRBV21-1 is a listed pseudogene. CDR3 length: 12 residues.

This chain links TRBV4-1 with TRBJ2-3; unclear D gene. Trimming took 1 base from V and 2 from J, leaving 13 bases between them. This CDR3 has 16 amino acids. Germline V gene data show CDR1 as MGHRA and CDR2 as YSYEKL. Written as DNA, the CDR3 is TGCGCCAGCAGCCAAGTGGGGTCCAGGACCACAGATACGCAGTATTTT. Translating it yields CASSQVGSRTTDTQYF.

This chain uses TRBV27 with TRBJ1-5; D remains ambiguous. This CDR3 has 15 amino acids. Germline-derived CDR1 and CDR2 are MNHEY and SMNVEV (reference sequence). V was pared by 2 bases and J by 0 bases, with 8 bases between. The CDR3 bases are TGTGCCAGCAGTTTAAGATCTTATAGCAATCAGCCCCAGCATTTT. Protein: CASSLRSYSNQPQHF.

The rearrangement joins TRBV20-1 to TRBJ1-6; the D is unclear. The V gene's germline CDR1 is DFQATT and CDR2 SNEGSKA (reference sequence). This CDR3 contains 11 residues. V shed 2 bases and J shed 9 bases, with 5 bases lying between them. CDR3 coding DNA: TGCAGTGCTAGATTTGGTTCACCCCTCCACTTT. It specifies CSARFGSPLHF.

The V gene is TRBV29-1, the J gene TRBJ2-7, with 10 bases lining up with TRBD1. From germline, CDR1 is SQVTM and CDR2 ANQGSEA. The CDR3 has 17 residues. V gave up 7 bases and J gave up 5 bases; unmatched junction bases: 20. The DNA of the CDR3 is TGCAGCGCCCGAATAGTCGGACAGGGGGTTTCGGCGGACGAGCAGTACTTC. Its translation: CSARIVGQGVSADEQYF.

The chain uses TRBV5-8 and TRBJ2-3; 8 nucleotides agree with TRBD2. The CDR3 extends over 14 amino acids. From germline, CDR1 is SGHTS and CDR2 YDEGEE. Losses at the gene ends were 3 bases for V and 2 bases for J; bases not matched to a gene: 2. CDR3 nucleotides: TGTGCCAGCAGCTCGGGGGGGTTCACAGATACGCAGTATTTT. Protein sequence: CASSSGGFTDTQYF.

J is TRBJ1-2 and V is TRBV30, with unresolved D. Trimming left V 1 base short and J 4 bases short, with 19 bases between. The germline CDR1 and CDR2 sequences are GTSNPN and SVGIG (reference sequence). The CDR3 contains 16 residues. CDR3 region: CAWSGKTGLYSYGYTF. The DNA of the CDR3 is TGTGCCTGGAGTGGCAAAACGGGCCTATATTCCTATGGCTACACCTTC.

V usage is TRBV6-6 and J usage is TRBJ1-4; no reliable D call. V lost 4 bases to trimming and J lost 7 bases, with 10 bases between them. Germline loops: CDR1 MNHNY, CDR2 SVGAGI (reference sequence). This CDR3 comprises 13 residues. CDR3 sequence reads: CASSSIWVEKLFF. Written as DNA, the CDR3 is TGTGCCAGCAGTTCCATCTGGGTTGAAAAACTGTTTTTT.

The chain combines TRBV6-1 with TRBJ1-1; possible D gene TRBD1, 5 bases. CDR3 length: 15 amino acids. Germline lookup yields CDR1 MNHNS and CDR2 SASEGT. Trimming took off 0 bases at V and 3 bases at J, with 11 bases between the two ends. The CDR3 sequence is CASSEAGGRDTEAFF. CDR3 nucleotide sequence: TGTGCCAGCAGTGAAGCGGGGGGAAGGGACACTGAAGCTTTCTTT.

The chain recombines TRBV28 with TRBJ1-1; D is uncertain. Deletions cut 4 bases from V and 3 bases from J, with 12 bases between. CDR1 and CDR2 (germline): MDHEN, SYDVKM. The CDR3 sequence is 14 residues long. The CDR3 DNA sequence: TGTGCCAGCAGTTATTCTCGGGGTTACACTGAAGCTTTCTTT. Amino acid sequence: CASSYSRGYTEAFF.

The chain joins TRBV23-1 to TRBJ2-5; a possible D gene is TRBD2 (6 bases). TRBV23-1 is an open reading frame, and its role is uncertain. V dropped 2 bases and J dropped 6 bases, with 13 bases sitting between them. CDR3 length equals 14 residues. The chain's CDR3 is CASSQPMRGKTQYF. The CDR3 bases are TGCGCCAGCAGTCAACCGATGCGCGGGAAGACCCAGTACTTC.

This chain joins TRBV6-5 and TRBJ2-7; D may match TRBD1 or TRBD2 (5 bases each). This CDR3 has 14 residues. V gave up 8 bases and J gave up 6 bases, with 20 bases separating them. Germline V gene sequence: CDR1 MNHEY, CDR2 SVGAGI. The CDR3 DNA sequence: TGTGCCAGCTTTTCGCCCTATATGGGACGCGAGCAGTACTTC. This gives the protein CASFSPYMGREQYF.

V gene TRBV5-6 combines with J gene TRBJ2-2; no definite D call. V lost 0 bases and J lost 2, with 5 bases in between. Germline-derived CDR1 and CDR2 are SGHDT and YYEEEE. There are 14 residues in the CDR3. For the CDR3, the DNA is TGTGCCAGCAGCTTGGTGGGTAACACCGGGGAGCTGTTTTTT. This sequence encodes CASSLVGNTGELFF.

The J gene is TRBJ2-5, the V gene TRBV27; D assignment may be TRBD1 or TRBD2 (6 bases each). This CDR3 contains 14 residues. Germline CDR1 reads MNHEY; CDR2 reads SMNVEV (reference sequence). V was cut by 8 bases and J by 2 bases, with 15 bases left in between. CDR3 coding DNA: TGTGCCAGCGGACCGGGGGCGCTTCAAGAGACCCAGTACTTC. It codes for CASGPGALQETQYF.

On this clone: The identical CDR3 is also encoded by other nucleotide sequences in the sample. The chain couples TRBV5-1 to TRBJ2-7, with a tentative D call TRBD2 (5 bases). Trimming took off 0 bases at V and 2 bases at J, with 6 bases between the two ends. This CDR3 is 13 amino acids long. Germline CDR1 SGHRS, CDR2 YFSETQ. CDR3 DNA: TGCGCCAGCAGCTTGGTCGGGACCTACGAGCAGTACTTC. Translating gives CASSLVGTYEQYF.

V usage is TRBV6-1 and J usage is TRBJ2-7; D might be TRBD1 (5 bases). The CDR3 is 13 amino acids. Per the germline V gene, CDR1 is MNHNS and CDR2 is SASEGT. V shed 5 bases and J shed 1 base, with 9 bases lying between them. CDR3 bases: TGTGCCAGCAGTCTTACAGGATCCTACGAGCAGTACTTC. Protein: CASSLTGSYEQYF.

This clone was counted a few times. V and J are TRBV5-1 and TRBJ1-2, with D maybe TRBD1 (5 bases). In germline, CDR1 is SGHRS, CDR2 YFSETQ. The CDR3 is 14 amino acids. Trimming left V 0 bases short and J 8 bases short, with 14 bases between. This CDR3 reads CASSLEMGREGYTF. The CDR3 nucleotides are TGCGCCAGCAGCTTGGAGATGGGGCGCGAGGGCTACACCTTC.

The rearrangement uses TRBV7-9 and TRBJ1-1; tentative D call: TRBD1 (6 bases). CDR3 length equals 12 residues. V was pared by 4 bases and J by 8 bases, with 11 bases between. From germline, CDR1 is SEHNR and CDR2 FQNEAQ (reference sequence). DNA of the CDR3: TGTGCCAGCAGCTCGTCAGGGGTCGAAGCTTTCTTT. Its protein product is CASSSSGVEAFF.

This clone was counted once. V and J are TRBV27 and TRBJ2-1, with TRBD2 identical over 7 bases. There are 16 residues in the CDR3. With V trimmed by 5 bases and J by 3 bases, 10 bases remained unmatched. CDR1 MNHEY and CDR2 SMNVEV come from the germline V gene (reference sequence). DNA for the CDR3: TGTGCCAGCAGTGTCACCGCGGGAGAGTTCTACAATGAGCAGTTCTTC. Translation gives CASSVTAGEFYNEQFF.

In its sample, this clone was seen once. The CDR3 loop reads CASSLDIRDSLNEKLFF. Here the CDR3 DNA reads TGTGCCAGCAGCTTGGATATCCGGGACAGTCTGAATGAAAAACTGTTTTTT. The chain employs TRBV5-4 and TRBJ1-4; 7 bases line up with TRBD1. J lost 5 bases, V lost 0 bases, and 10 bases had no gene match. The germline V gene encodes CDR1 SGHNT and CDR2 YYREEE (reference sequence). CDR3 length: 17 amino acids.